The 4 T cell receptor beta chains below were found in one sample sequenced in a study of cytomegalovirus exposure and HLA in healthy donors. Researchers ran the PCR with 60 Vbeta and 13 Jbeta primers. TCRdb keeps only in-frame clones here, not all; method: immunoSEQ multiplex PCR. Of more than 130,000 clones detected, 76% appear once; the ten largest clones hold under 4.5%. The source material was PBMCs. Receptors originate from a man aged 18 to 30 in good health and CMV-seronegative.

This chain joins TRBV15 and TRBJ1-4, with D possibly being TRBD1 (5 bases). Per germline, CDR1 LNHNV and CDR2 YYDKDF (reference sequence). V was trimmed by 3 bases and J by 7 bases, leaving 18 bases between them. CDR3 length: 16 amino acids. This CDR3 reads CATSSGTLRVVEKLFF. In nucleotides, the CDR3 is TGTGCCACCAGCAGTGGGACTTTAAGGGTAGTTGAAAAACTGTTTTTT.

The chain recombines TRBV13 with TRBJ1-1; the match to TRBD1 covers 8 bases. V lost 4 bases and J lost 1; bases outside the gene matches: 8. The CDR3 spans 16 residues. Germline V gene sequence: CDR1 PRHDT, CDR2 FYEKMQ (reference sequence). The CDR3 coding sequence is TGTGCCAGCAGCTCGCGGACAGGGTTGCGGAACACTGAAGCTTTCTTT. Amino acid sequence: CASSSRTGLRNTEAFF.

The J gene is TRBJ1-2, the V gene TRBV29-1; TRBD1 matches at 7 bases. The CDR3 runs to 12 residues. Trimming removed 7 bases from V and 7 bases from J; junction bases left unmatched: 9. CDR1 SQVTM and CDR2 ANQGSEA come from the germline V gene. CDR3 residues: CSGRTGEVGYTF. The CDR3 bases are TGCAGCGGCCGAACAGGGGAGGTTGGCTACACCTTC. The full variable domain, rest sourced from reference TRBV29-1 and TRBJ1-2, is SAVISQKPSRDICQRGTSLTIQCQVDSQVTMMFWYRQQPGQSLTLIATANQGSEATYESGFVIDKFPISRPNLTFSTLTVSNMSPEDSSIYLCSGRTGEVGYTFGSGTRLTVV.

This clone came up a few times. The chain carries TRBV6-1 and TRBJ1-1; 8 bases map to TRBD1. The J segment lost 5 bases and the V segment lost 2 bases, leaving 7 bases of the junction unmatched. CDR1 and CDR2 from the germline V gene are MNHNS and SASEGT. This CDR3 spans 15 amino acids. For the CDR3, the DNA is TGTGCCAGCAGTGAAAGACAGGGGTGGACTACTGAAGCTTTCTTT. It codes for CASSERQGWTTEAFF.